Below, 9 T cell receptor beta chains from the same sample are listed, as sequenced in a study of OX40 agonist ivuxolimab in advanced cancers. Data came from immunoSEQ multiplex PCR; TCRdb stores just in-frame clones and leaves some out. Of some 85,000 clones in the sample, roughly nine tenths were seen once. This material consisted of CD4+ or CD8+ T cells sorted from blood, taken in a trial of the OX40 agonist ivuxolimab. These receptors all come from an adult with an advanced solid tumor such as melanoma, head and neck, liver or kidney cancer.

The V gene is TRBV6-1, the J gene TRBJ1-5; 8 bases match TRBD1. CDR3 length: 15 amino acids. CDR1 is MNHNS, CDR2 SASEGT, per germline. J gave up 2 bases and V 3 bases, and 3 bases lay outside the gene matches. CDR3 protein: CASSDSGGGNQPQHF. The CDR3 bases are TGTGCCAGCAGTGATTCAGGGGGCGGCAATCAGCCCCAGCATTTT.

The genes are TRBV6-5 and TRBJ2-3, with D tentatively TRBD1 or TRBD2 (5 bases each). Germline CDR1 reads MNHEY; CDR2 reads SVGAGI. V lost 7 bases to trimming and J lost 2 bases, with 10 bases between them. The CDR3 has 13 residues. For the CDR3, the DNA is TGTGCCAGCAAAGATGGGACCACAGATACGCAGTATTTT. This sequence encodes CASKDGTTDTQYF.

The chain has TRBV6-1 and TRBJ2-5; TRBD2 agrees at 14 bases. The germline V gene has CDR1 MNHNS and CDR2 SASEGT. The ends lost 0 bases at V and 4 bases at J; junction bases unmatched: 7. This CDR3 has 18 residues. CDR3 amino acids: CASSEARPGLAGGETQYF. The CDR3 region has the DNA TGTGCCAGCAGTGAAGCCCGCCCCGGACTAGCGGGAGGAGAGACCCAGTACTTC.

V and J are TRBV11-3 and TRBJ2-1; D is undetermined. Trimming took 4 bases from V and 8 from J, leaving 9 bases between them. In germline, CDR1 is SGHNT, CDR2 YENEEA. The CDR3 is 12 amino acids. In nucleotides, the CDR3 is TGTGCCAGCAGCTACGACGTGGATGAGCAGTTCTTC. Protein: CASSYDVDEQFF.

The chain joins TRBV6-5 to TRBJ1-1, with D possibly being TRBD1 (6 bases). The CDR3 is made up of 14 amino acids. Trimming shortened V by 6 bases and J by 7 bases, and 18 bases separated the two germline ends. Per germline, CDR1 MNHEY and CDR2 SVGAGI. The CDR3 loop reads CASRPPGGAVEAFF. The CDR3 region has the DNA TGTGCCAGCAGGCCCCCCGGGGGGGCCGTTGAAGCTTTCTTT.

As DNA, the CDR3 is TGCGCCAGCAGCCCCCCGGGACTAGCGGGATTCGATGAGCAGTTCTTC. This translates into CASSPPGLAGFDEQFF. This chain joins TRBV4-1 and TRBJ2-1; 13 bases are shared with TRBD2. Germline V lookup: CDR1 MGHRA, CDR2 YSYEKL. This CDR3 has 16 amino acids. V shed 4 bases, J shed 8 bases, and the junction held 8 bases outside the gene matches.

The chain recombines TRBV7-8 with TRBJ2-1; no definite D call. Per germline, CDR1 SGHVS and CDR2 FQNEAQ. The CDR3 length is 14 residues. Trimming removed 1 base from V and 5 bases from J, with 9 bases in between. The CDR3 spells CASSLGILNNEQFF. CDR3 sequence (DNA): TGTGCCAGCAGCTTAGGTATACTGAACAATGAGCAGTTCTTC.

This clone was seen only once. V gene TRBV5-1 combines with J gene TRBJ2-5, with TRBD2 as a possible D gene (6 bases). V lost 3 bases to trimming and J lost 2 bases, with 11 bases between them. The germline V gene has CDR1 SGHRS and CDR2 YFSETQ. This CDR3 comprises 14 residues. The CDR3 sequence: CASSSLEGQETQYF. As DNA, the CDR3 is TGCGCCAGCAGCTCCTTGGAGGGACAAGAGACCCAGTACTTC. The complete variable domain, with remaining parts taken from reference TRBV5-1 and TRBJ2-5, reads KAGVTQTPRYLIKTRGQQVTLSCSPISGHRSVSWYQQTPGQGLQFLFEYFSETQRNKGNFPGRFSGRQFSNSRSEMNVSTLELGDSALYLCASSSLEGQETQYFGPGTRLLVL.

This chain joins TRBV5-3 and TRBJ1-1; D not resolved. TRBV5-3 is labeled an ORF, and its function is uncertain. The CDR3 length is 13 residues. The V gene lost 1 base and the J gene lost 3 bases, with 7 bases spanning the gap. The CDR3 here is CARSLRQDTEAFF. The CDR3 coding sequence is TGTGCCAGAAGCTTGCGGCAGGACACTGAAGCTTTCTTT.